These T cell receptor beta chains were read from a single sample in a study of tumor-infiltrating lymphocytes in localized non-small cell lung cancer. Data came from immunoSEQ multiplex PCR; TCRdb stores just in-frame clones and leaves some out. The sample consists of about 12,000 clones, over 80% of them appearing once. Sequencing was carried out using lung tumor tissue. Receptor source: a human donor with non-small cell lung cancer. Each CDR3 is given with its conserved first and last residue. A D gene is named only where the DNA matches it firmly. Expanded clones get a size class; other rows say once, few or many, or leave the size out.

cdr3_aa: CASSAHWTGAEQFF; cdr3_nt: TGTGCCAGCAGCGCCCACTGGACAGGGGCTGAGCAGTTCTTC; clone_size: .; d_call: TRBD1; j_call: TRBJ2-1; v_call: TRBV9
cdr3_aa: CASSLAEAQYF; cdr3_nt: TGTGCCAGCAGCTTAGCGGAGGCCCAGTACTTC; clone_size: .; d_call: .; j_call: TRBJ2-5; v_call: TRBV7-8
cdr3_aa: CASSTGTGSNSPLHF; cdr3_nt: TGTGCCAGCAGCACCGGGACAGGGAGTAATTCACCCCTCCACTTT; clone_size: .; d_call: TRBD1; j_call: TRBJ1-6; v_call: TRBV7-6
cdr3_aa: CASSVQGATNEKLFF; cdr3_nt: TGTGCCAGCAGCGTTCAGGGTGCAACTAATGAAAAACTGTTTTTT; clone_size: .; d_call: .; j_call: TRBJ1-4; v_call: TRBV9
cdr3_aa: CASTLTGASTEAFF; cdr3_nt: TGCGCCAGCACCTTGACAGGGGCGAGCACTGAAGCTTTCTTT; clone_size: .; d_call: TRBD1; j_call: TRBJ1-1; v_call: TRBV5-1
cdr3_aa: CASSLGALGIGTF; cdr3_nt: TGTGCCAGCAGCTTAGGGGCTTTGGGGATTGGGACTTTC; clone_size: .; d_call: .; j_call: TRBJ2-4; v_call: TRBV11-2
cdr3_aa: CASSDDRGDNQPQHF; cdr3_nt: TGTGCCAGCAGTGACGACAGGGGTGACAATCAGCCCCAGCATTTT; clone_size: .; d_call: TRBD1; j_call: TRBJ1-5; v_call: TRBV6-1
cdr3_aa: CASSSVEEQYF; cdr3_nt: TGTGCCAGCAGTTCGGTGGAGGAGCAGTACTTC; clone_size: once; d_call: .; j_call: TRBJ2-7; v_call: TRBV6-5
cdr3_aa: CATAPISNEKLFF; cdr3_nt: TGTGCCACCGCACCGATTTCTAATGAAAAACTGTTTTTT; clone_size: .; d_call: .; j_call: TRBJ1-4; v_call: TRBV6-1
cdr3_aa: CASSIPGEIYEQYF; cdr3_nt: TGTGCCAGTAGTATCCCAGGGGAGATCTACGAGCAGTACTTC; clone_size: .; d_call: .; j_call: TRBJ2-7; v_call: TRBV19
cdr3_aa: CASSTRVGNQPQHF; cdr3_nt: TGTGCCAGTAGTACAAGGGTAGGCAATCAGCCCCAGCATTTT; clone_size: .; d_call: .; j_call: TRBJ1-5; v_call: TRBV19
cdr3_aa: CASTERGVDNQPQHF; cdr3_nt: TGTGCCAGCACTGAGCGGGGAGTAGACAATCAGCCCCAGCATTTT; clone_size: .; d_call: .; j_call: TRBJ1-5; v_call: TRBV2
cdr3_aa: CASRQGQVGKLFF; cdr3_nt: TGTGCCAGCAGACAGGGCCAGGTGGGGAAACTGTTTTTT; clone_size: .; d_call: .; j_call: TRBJ1-4; v_call: TRBV25-1
cdr3_aa: CASSQGTGYSSYEQYF; cdr3_nt: TGCGCCAGCAGCCAAGGGACCGGGTATAGCTCCTACGAGCAGTACTTC; clone_size: few; d_call: .; j_call: TRBJ2-7; v_call: TRBV4-3
cdr3_aa: CASSLATEAFF; cdr3_nt: TGTGCCAGCAGCCTCGCCACTGAAGCTTTCTTT; clone_size: .; d_call: .; j_call: TRBJ1-1; v_call: TRBV6-6
cdr3_aa: CASGEGGTDTQYF; cdr3_nt: TGTGCCAGTGGGGAGGGGGGGACAGATACGCAGTATTTT; clone_size: .; d_call: .; j_call: TRBJ2-3; v_call: TRBV19
cdr3_aa: CASSQGIQGHAGNTIYF; cdr3_nt: TGCGCCAGCAGCCAAGGAATCCAGGGTCACGCTGGAAACACCATATATTTT; clone_size: once; d_call: .; j_call: TRBJ1-3; v_call: TRBV4-3
cdr3_aa: CASSFLAGFNEQFF; cdr3_nt: TGCGCCAGCAGCTTTCTAGCGGGGTTTAATGAGCAGTTCTTC; clone_size: once; d_call: TRBD2; j_call: TRBJ2-1; v_call: TRBV5-1
cdr3_aa: CASSRQSGGSYEQYF; cdr3_nt: TGTGCCAGCAGCCGACAGAGCGGGGGATCCTACGAGCAGTACTTC; clone_size: .; d_call: TRBD2; j_call: TRBJ2-7; v_call: TRBV14
cdr3_aa: CASSLASTGGRNPYGYTF; cdr3_nt: TGTGCCAGCAGCTTGGCGAGTACAGGGGGACGTAACCCCTATGGCTACACCTTC; clone_size: .; d_call: TRBD1; j_call: TRBJ1-2; v_call: TRBV7-8
cdr3_aa: CASSGVCATNEKLFF; cdr3_nt: TGTGCCAGCAGTGGAGTTTGTGCAACTAATGAAAAACTGTTTTTT; clone_size: .; d_call: .; j_call: TRBJ1-4; v_call: TRBV6-4
cdr3_aa: CASSLRGGPDNEQFF; cdr3_nt: TGTGCCAGCAGCTTACGGGGGGGGCCTGACAATGAGCAGTTCTTC; clone_size: .; d_call: TRBD2; j_call: TRBJ2-1; v_call: TRBV7-2
cdr3_aa: CASSIGNQPQHF; cdr3_nt: TGTGCCAGTAGTATAGGCAATCAGCCCCAGCATTTT; clone_size: .; d_call: .; j_call: TRBJ1-5; v_call: TRBV19
cdr3_aa: CASSSGVGYTF; cdr3_nt: TGTGCCAGCAGTTCCGGGGTTGGCTACACCTTC; clone_size: few; d_call: .; j_call: TRBJ1-2; v_call: TRBV6-5
cdr3_aa: CASSSSPGVGETQYF; cdr3_nt: TGTGCCAGCAGTTCTAGCCCCGGGGTAGGAGAGACCCAGTACTTC; clone_size: once; d_call: .; j_call: TRBJ2-5; v_call: TRBV6-1
cdr3_aa: CASSPRSGTNSPLHF; cdr3_nt: TGTGCCAGCAGCCCCCGATCCGGGACCAATTCACCCCTCCACTTT; clone_size: .; d_call: .; j_call: TRBJ1-6; v_call: TRBV14
cdr3_aa: CASSLFQGSEYEQYF; cdr3_nt: TGTGCCAGCAGCTTGTTTCAGGGTTCAGAATACGAGCAGTACTTC; clone_size: few; d_call: .; j_call: TRBJ2-7; v_call: TRBV5-5
cdr3_aa: CASSLEREAFF; cdr3_nt: TGTGCCAGCAGCTTGGAGCGTGAAGCTTTCTTT; clone_size: .; d_call: .; j_call: TRBJ1-1; v_call: TRBV5-5
cdr3_aa: CASSQETGMNTGELFF; cdr3_nt: TGTGCCAGCAGCCAAGAGACAGGGATGAACACCGGGGAGCTGTTTTTT; clone_size: .; d_call: TRBD1; j_call: TRBJ2-2; v_call: TRBV4-2
cdr3_aa: CASSIPTGRETQYF; cdr3_nt: TGTGCCAGCAGCATACCGACAGGGCGGGAGACCCAGTACTTC; clone_size: .; d_call: TRBD1; j_call: TRBJ2-5; v_call: TRBV11-2
cdr3_aa: CASSLRQVNTGELFF; cdr3_nt: TGTGCCAGCAGCTTGAGGCAGGTGAACACCGGGGAGCTGTTTTTT; clone_size: once; d_call: .; j_call: TRBJ2-2; v_call: TRBV5-4